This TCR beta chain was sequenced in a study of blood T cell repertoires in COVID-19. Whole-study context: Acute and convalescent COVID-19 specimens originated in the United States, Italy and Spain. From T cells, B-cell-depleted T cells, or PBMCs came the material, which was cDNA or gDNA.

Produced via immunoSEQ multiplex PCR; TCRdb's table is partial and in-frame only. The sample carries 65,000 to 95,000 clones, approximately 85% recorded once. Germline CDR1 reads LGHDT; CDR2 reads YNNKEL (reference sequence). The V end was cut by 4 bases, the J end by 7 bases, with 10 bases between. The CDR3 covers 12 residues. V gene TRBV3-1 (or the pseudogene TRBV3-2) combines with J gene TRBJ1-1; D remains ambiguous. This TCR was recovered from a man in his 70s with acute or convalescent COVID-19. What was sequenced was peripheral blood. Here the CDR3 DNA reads TGTGCCAGCAGCCCCGATGGCCTTGAAGCTTTCTTT. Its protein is CASSPDGLEAFF.